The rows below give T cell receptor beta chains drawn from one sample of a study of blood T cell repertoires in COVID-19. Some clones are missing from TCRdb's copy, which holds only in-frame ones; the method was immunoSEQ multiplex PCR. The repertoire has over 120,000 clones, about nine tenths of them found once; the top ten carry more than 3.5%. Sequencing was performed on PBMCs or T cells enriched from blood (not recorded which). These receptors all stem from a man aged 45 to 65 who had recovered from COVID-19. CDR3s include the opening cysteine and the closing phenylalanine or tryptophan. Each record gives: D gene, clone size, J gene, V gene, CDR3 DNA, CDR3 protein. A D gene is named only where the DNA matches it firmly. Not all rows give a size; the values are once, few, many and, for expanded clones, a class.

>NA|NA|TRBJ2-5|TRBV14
TGTGCCAGCAGCCTCGTAGGGGACCAAGAGACCCAGTACTTC
CASSLVGDQETQYF
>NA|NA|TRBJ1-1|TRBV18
TGTGCCAGCTCACCACCGAGGTCCGTTGGGAGCACTGAAGCTTTCTTT
CASSPPRSVGSTEAFF
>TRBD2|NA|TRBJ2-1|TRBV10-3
TGTGCCATCGCAAGCGGGAGGGAGCAGTTCTTC
CAIASGREQFF
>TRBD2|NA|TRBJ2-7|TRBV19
TGTGCCAGTAGGAGTGGGACTAGCGGATACTACGAGCAGTACTTC
CASRSGTSGYYEQYF
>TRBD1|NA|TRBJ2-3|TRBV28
TGTGCCAGCAGTCCGTCGACAGGGGGGTGGGCAGATACGCAGTATTTT
CASSPSTGGWADTQYF
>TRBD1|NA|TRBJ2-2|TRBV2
TGTGCCAGCAGGAGGGACAGGGATCAGGCCGGGGAGCTGTTTTTT
CASRRDRDQAGELFF
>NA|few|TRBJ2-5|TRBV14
TGTGCCAGCAGCCAAGATCGGGGACAACTCCAAGAGACCCAGTACTTC
CASSQDRGQLQETQYF
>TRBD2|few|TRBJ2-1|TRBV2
TGTGCCAGCACGGGGGGAGAATACTACAATGAGCAGTTCTTC
CASTGGEYYNEQFF
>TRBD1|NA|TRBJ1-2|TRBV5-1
TGCGCCAGCAGCCGCGACAGGGGTTCCAACTATGGCTACACCTTC
CASSRDRGSNYGYTF
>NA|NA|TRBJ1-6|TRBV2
TGTGCCAGCAATGCACAGGGAACCAATTCACCCCTCCACTTT
CASNAQGTNSPLHF
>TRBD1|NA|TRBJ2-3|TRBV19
TGTGCCAGTAGTTACGGGACAGGGTTTTCAGATACGCAGTATTTT
CASSYGTGFSDTQYF
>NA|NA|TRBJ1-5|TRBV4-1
TGCGCCAGCAGCCAAGAAGATACTTGGGGCCAGCCCCAGCATTTT
CASSQEDTWGQPQHF
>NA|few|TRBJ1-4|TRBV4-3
TGCGCCAGCAGCCAAGATGACCGACAGGAGACTAATGAAAAACTGTTTTTT
CASSQDDRQETNEKLFF
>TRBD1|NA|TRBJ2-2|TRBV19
TGTGCCAGTACCCCTATAGGGGGGACAGGGGGTAAGGCCGGGGAGCTGTTTTTT
CASTPIGGTGGKAGELFF
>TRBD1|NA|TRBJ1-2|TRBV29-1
TGCAGCGGAGGGACAGTCTATGGCTACACCTTC
CSGGTVYGYTF
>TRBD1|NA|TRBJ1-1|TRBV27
TGTGCCAGCAGATTGGGACAGTTGAACACTGAAGCTTTCTTT
CASRLGQLNTEAFF
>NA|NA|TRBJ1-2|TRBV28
TGTGCCAGCAATCTCCACGGGGATAACTATGGCTACACCTTC
CASNLHGDNYGYTF
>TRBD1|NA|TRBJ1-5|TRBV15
TGTGCCACCAGCAGTACCAGGGGGCAAAATCAGCCCCAGCATTTT
CATSSTRGQNQPQHF
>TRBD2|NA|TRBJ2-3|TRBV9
TGTGCCAGCAGCTCACTAGCGACTAGCACAGATACGCAGTATTTT
CASSSLATSTDTQYF
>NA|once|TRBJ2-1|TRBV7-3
TGTGCCAGCAGCTTAACAGGGGGATCCTACAATGAGCAGTTCTTC
CASSLTGGSYNEQFF
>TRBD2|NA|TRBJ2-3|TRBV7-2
TGTGCCAGCAGCTCCTACAGGACTAGCGGGGGTAGCACAGATACGCAGTATTTT
CASSSYRTSGGSTDTQYF
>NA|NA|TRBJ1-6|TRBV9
TGTGCCAGCAGCGTAGCGGTCTCCTATAATTCACCCCTCCACTTT
CASSVAVSYNSPLHF
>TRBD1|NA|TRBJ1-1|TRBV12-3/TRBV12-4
TGTGCCAGCAGTTCATACAGGGGGTCTGAAGCTTTCTTT
CASSSYRGSEAFF
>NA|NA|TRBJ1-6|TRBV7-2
TGTGCCAGCAGCCAACTTTCACCCCTCCACTTT
CASSQLSPLHF
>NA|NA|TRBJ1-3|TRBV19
TGTGCCAGTAGTATAAAGGGGCGGAACTCTGGAAACACCATATATTTT
CASSIKGRNSGNTIYF
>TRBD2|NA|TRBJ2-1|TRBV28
TGTGCCAGTTGCACGACTAGCAAACATGAGCAGTTCTTC
CASCTTSKHEQFF
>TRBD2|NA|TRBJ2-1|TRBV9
TGTGCCAGCAGCCCACCACACGGGAGGGTCTCCTACAATGAGCAGTTCTTC
CASSPPHGRVSYNEQFF
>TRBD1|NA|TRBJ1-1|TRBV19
TGTGCCAGTAGTCCGACAGGGGCAGGGGTGAACACTGAAGCTTTCTTT
CASSPTGAGVNTEAFF
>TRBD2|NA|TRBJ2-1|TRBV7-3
TGTGCCAGCAGCTTAGGAGTAGCGGGAGGATTGCGTAATGAGCAGTTCTTC
CASSLGVAGGLRNEQFF
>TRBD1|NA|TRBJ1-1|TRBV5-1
TGCGCCAGCAGCGAGGGACAGGGGGCTGGGACTGAAGCTTTCTTT
CASSEGQGAGTEAFF
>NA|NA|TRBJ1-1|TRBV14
TGTGCCAGCAGCCAAGAATGGGGGCGCCTCATGAACACTGAAGCTTTCTTT
CASSQEWGRLMNTEAFF
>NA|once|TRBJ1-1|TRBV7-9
TGTGCCAGCAGCTTAGTTCAGGGAAGGACTGAAGCTTTCTTT
CASSLVQGRTEAFF
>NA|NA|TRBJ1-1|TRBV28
TGTGCCAGCAGTTTACAGATGAACACTGAAGCTTTCTTT
CASSLQMNTEAFF
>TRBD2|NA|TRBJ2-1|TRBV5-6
TGTGCCAGCAGCCGACTAGCGGGGGACTACAATGAGCAGTTCTTC
CASSRLAGDYNEQFF
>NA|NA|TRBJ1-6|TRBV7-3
TGTGCCAGCAGCCTGAGGGCCAATTCACCCCTCCACTTT
CASSLRANSPLHF
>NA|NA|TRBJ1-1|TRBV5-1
TGCGCCAGCAGCTCAATGGGGAGTCCAGGGGCTGAAGCTTTCTTT
CASSSMGSPGAEAFF
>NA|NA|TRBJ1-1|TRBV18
TGTGCCAGCTCACTAAAGCCCACAGGGCTCTCTGAAGCTTTCTTT
CASSLKPTGLSEAFF
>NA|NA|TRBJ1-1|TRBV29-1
TGCAGCGTTCGGGGTTTAGACACTGAAGCTTTCTTT
CSVRGLDTEAFF
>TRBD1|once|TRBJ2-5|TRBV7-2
TGTGCCAGCAGTTCCCGGACAGGGGAAGAGACCCAGTACTTC
CASSSRTGEETQYF
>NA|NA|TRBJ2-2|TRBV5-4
TGTGCCAGCAGCTTGAGGACAGCGCCTTCGAACACCGGGGAGCTGTTTTTT
CASSLRTAPSNTGELFF
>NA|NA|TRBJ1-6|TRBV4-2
TGTGCCAGCAGCCAAGTTTTTGGACAGCGCTATAATTCACCCCTCCACTTT
CASSQVFGQRYNSPLHF
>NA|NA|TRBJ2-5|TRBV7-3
TGTGCCAGCAGCCTGGACTCCAGAGAGACCCAGTACTTC
CASSLDSRETQYF
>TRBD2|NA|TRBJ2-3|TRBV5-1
TGCGCCAGCAGCATAAGCGGGGGGGCCCCAGATACGCAGTATTTT
CASSISGGAPDTQYF
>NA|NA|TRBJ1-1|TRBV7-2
TGTGCCAGCAGAAGAGGGATAAACACTGAAGCTTTCTTT
CASRRGINTEAFF
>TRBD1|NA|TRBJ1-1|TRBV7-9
TGTGCCAGCAGCTCAAGGACAGGGGAGGACACTGAAGCTTTCTTT
CASSSRTGEDTEAFF
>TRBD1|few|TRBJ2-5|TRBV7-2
TGTGCCAGCAGCAAAATCAACAGGGGTATTGAGACCCAGTACTTC
CASSKINRGIETQYF
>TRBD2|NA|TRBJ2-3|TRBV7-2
TGTGCCAGCAGCTTAGGGGGCGGGGGAAGCACAGATACGCAGTATTTT
CASSLGGGGSTDTQYF
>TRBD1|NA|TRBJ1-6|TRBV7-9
TGTGCCAGCAGCTTTAAGGGGGCTGTGTCCTATAATTCACCCCTCCACTTT
CASSFKGAVSYNSPLHF
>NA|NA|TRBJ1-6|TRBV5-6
TGTGCCAGCAGCTTCGGGGGGGGAATTAATTCACCCCTCCACTTT
CASSFGGGINSPLHF
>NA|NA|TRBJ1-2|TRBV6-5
TGTGCCAGCAGTTATGAGGGGGTTAGTGGCTACACCTTC
CASSYEGVSGYTF
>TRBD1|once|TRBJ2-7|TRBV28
TGTGCCAGCAGTTTTAGGGTTTTGGGCCAGGGGGATTACTACGAGCAGTACTTC
CASSFRVLGQGDYYEQYF
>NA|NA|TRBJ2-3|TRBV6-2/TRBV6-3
TGTGCCAGCAGTAGCAGGACTCCCCCGCAGTATTTT
CASSSRTPPQYF
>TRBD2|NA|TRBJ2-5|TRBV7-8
TGTGCCAGCAGCTACACTAGCGGCCTAGGGACCCAGTACTTC
CASSYTSGLGTQYF
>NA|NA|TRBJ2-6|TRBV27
TGTGCCAGCAGTCCGCTCAGCGCTGGGGCCAACGTCCTGACTTTC
CASSPLSAGANVLTF
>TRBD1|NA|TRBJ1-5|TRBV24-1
TGTGCCACCAGTGATCCGGGACAGGGGGCAGAGCCCCAGCATTTT
CATSDPGQGAEPQHF
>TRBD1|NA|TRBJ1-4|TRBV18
TGTGCCAGCTCACCGCCCTCCAGGACAGGGGGTGAAAAACTGTTTTTT
CASSPPSRTGGEKLFF
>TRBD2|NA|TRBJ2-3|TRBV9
TGTGCCAGCAGCCCGAGGGGACTAGCGGGAGATACGCAGTATTTT
CASSPRGLAGDTQYF